This TCR beta chain was sequenced during a study of T cells in narcolepsy. About the research overall: Enrolled donors included narcolepsy type 1 or type 2 patients and healthy controls. Study outcomes and limitations: Blood of same and different patients, but not healthy controls, reportedly held recurring autoreactive clonotypes.

Details on this clone: Its specificity is not known.

Sequencing used immunoSEQ multiplex PCR; TCRdb keeps in-frame clones, though not all of them. The table has around 32,000 clones, 75% to 90% seen once. Trimming removed 5 bases from V and 1 base from J, with 8 bases in between. This CDR3 is 13 amino acids long. CDR1 is SEHNR and CDR2 is FQNEAQ in the germline V gene (reference sequence). The clonotype was recovered from a human donor with narcolepsy. The rearrangement uses TRBV7-9 and TRBJ1-1, with D unresolved. The sample taken for sequencing was CD45RA- memory CD4+ T cells from PBMCs. CDR3 in DNA: TGTGCCAGCAGCCGGCGGGAGAACACTGAAGCTTTCTTT. This translates into CASSRRENTEAFF.